This T cell receptor (beta chain) was identified in a study of T cell changes during pregnancy in multiple sclerosis. Assay: immunoSEQ multiplex PCR; the TCRdb copy retains only in-frame clones and omits some. The table records 120,000 or so clones, 93% of them present only once. This clone was recorded once. The V segment lost 4 bases and the J segment 7 bases; nucleotides outside the gene matches: 6. CDR1 is SGDLS and CDR2 is YYNGEE in the germline V gene. The CDR3 has 15 amino acids. The sequencing here drew on peripheral blood, taken before pregnancy. V gene TRBV9 combines with J gene TRBJ1-6; 9 bases are a match to TRBD1. The clonotype comes from a female donor with multiple sclerosis, enrolled in a pregnancy study. CDR3 in amino acids: CASSHGQGTNSPLHF. Written as DNA, the CDR3 is TGTGCCAGCAGCCACGGACAGGGGACCAATTCACCCCTCCACTTT.